The source of this T cell receptor beta chain is a study of blood T cells in healthy people across ages. Broader study findings: Relative to aged donors, long-lived donors carried more naive CD4+ cells and displayed higher diversity. Strong correlation was found linking TCR beta diversity to naive T cell percentage.

Primed by a sample-barcoded 5' primer and a J-beta primer mix, a second PCR proceeded for about 6 to 12 cycles. The template-switch adaptor, which had 12 random nucleotides, put a tag on each cDNA molecule. One entry per CDR3 protein, called by TCRdb with MiXCR from the 5' RACE reads. The sample has about 1.6 million distinct CDR3 sequences; 34% are singletons. Of note for this clonotype: Its antigen is as yet unknown.

The sample taken for sequencing was blood. The sequence came from a woman aged 25 to 39 in good health.

The CDR3 DNA is TGCGCCAGCAGCTTGCGGGGACAGGGATTCGACGAGCAGTACTTC. Its translation: CASSLRGQGFDEQYF. This sequence joins TRBV5-1 and TRBJ2-7, with 9 bases aligning to TRBD1. The CDR3 extends over 15 amino acids. The germline V gene has CDR1 SGHRS and CDR2 YFSETQ. Trimming removed 1 base from V and 5 bases from J; junction bases left unmatched: 7.